Sequencing of this T cell receptor (beta chain) was carried out in a study of PD-1 blockade in classical Hodgkin lymphoma. Whole-study findings and limits: Baseline diversity was lower in partial responders and progressors than complete responders.

Generated by immunoSEQ multiplex PCR, the TCRdb table keeps only in-frame clones and is missing some. This sample carries about 150,000 clones, less than 80% of them seen once, and the ten largest clones take 7.5% to 10%. Every patient experienced relapse after autologous stem cell transplantation, and brentuximab vedotin exposure varied. Notes on this clone: Its specificity is not known.

Germline V gene data show CDR1 as SGHNT and CDR2 as YYREEE (reference sequence). The trim removed 3 bases at V and 0 bases at J, leaving 7 bases unmatched. This CDR3 is 16 amino acids long. The chain is built from TRBV5-4 and TRBJ1-1, with 8 positions matching TRBD1. The specimen was peripheral blood mononuclear cells (PBMCs), collected before the second cycle of nivolumab. The source of this sequence is a human donor with classical Hodgkin lymphoma. The CDR3 DNA sequence: TGTGCCAGCAGCTCCCGGGACAGGCCCATGAACACTGAAGCTTTCTTT. It encodes CASSSRDRPMNTEAFF. The variable domain in full, with the rest retrieved from reference TRBV5-4 and TRBJ1-1, is ETGVTQSPTHLIKTRGQQVTLRCSSQSGHNTVSWYQQALGQGPQFIFQYYREEENGRGNFPPRFSGLQFPNYSSELNVNALELDDSALYLCASSSRDRPMNTEAFFGQGTRLTVV.